The 17 T cell receptor beta chains below come from one sample, sequenced in a study of CD8 T cells in cerebrospinal fluid in Alzheimer's disease. TCRdb processed the 10x single-cell sequencing reads again and assigns one entry to each CDR3 protein, with no DNA. Its listing shows just under 1,500 distinct CDR3 sequences. Sequenced input: cerebrospinal fluid. These receptors were obtained from a human donor with Alzheimer's disease.

In terms of frequency, this clonotype is large. This rearrangement joins TRBV5-6 to TRBJ2-5. The CDR3 is made up of 12 amino acids. Looked up from germline, CDR1 is SGHDT and CDR2 is YYEEEE. CDR3 amino acids: CASSGEPETQYF.

By frequency, this clonotype is medium-sized. V usage is TRBV7-8 and J usage is TRBJ2-7; TCRdb names TRBD2, which stays unverified in the absence of DNA. The CDR3 spans 19 residues. Per the germline V gene, CDR1 is SGHVS and CDR2 is FQNEAQ. Here the CDR3 reads CASSLLGPGTSGISYEQYF.

Measured by frequency, this clonotype is medium-sized. The CDR3 is CASSFDPGGRETQYF. V gene TRBV27 combines with J gene TRBJ2-5; without DNA, the TCRdb call of TRBD1 cannot be checked. The CDR3 has 15 residues. Per the germline V gene, CDR1 is MNHEY and CDR2 is SMNVEV (reference sequence).

In terms of frequency, this clonotype is large. The chain joins TRBV28 to TRBJ2-7; TCRdb picks TRBD1, but there is no DNA to check that call. Germline V CDR1 and CDR2: MDHEN, SYDVKM. The CDR3 is made up of 14 amino acids. The CDR3 reads CASSFDRASYEQYF.

The V call is TRBV19, the J call TRBJ1-5; TCRdb calls TRBD1, which cannot be checked without DNA. CDR3 length: 16 residues. Germline loops: CDR1 LNHDA, CDR2 SQIVND (reference sequence). CDR3 residues: CASSLTGTGGDQPQHF.

The chain couples TRBV7-6 to TRBJ2-5. Germline CDR1 and CDR2: SGHVS and FNYEAQ. The CDR3 runs 13 residues. The CDR3: CASSLSLIETQYF.

According to its frequency, this clonotype is medium-sized. This chain connects TRBV18 to TRBJ2-7; the D gene TCRdb calls, TRBD2, cannot be checked with no DNA. This CDR3 contains 15 residues. Looked up from germline, CDR1 is KGHSH and CDR2 is LQKENI. CDR3 in amino acids: CASSPPTSGSMEQYF.

This clonotype registers large by frequency. The chain combines TRBV18 with TRBJ1-5; TCRdb designates TRBD1, a call that cannot be tested without DNA. Per the germline V gene, CDR1 is KGHSH and CDR2 is LQKENI. This CDR3 has 14 amino acids. CDR3 sequence: CASSPYRDNQPQHF.

This clonotype is medium-sized by frequency. This chain connects TRBV5-1 to TRBJ2-5; TCRdb returns TRBD1, unconfirmable since there is no DNA. This CDR3 comprises 13 residues. Germline CDR1 is SGHRS and CDR2 is YFSETQ. CDR3 sequence: CASSLVGGETQYF. Filled out from reference TRBV5-1 and TRBJ2-5, the complete variable domain reads KAGVTQTPRYLIKTRGQQVTLSCSPISGHRSVSWYQQTPGQGLQFLFEYFSETQRNKGNFPGRFSGRQFSNSRSEMNVSTLELGDSALYLCASSLVGGETQYFGPGTRLLVL.

Its frequency marks this clonotype as medium-sized. This sequence joins TRBV28 and TRBJ1-1; no DNA is available, so the TRBD1 call from TCRdb remains unchecked. CDR1 MDHEN and CDR2 SYDVKM come from the germline V gene. The CDR3 contains 12 residues. The CDR3 sequence: CASIVQGTEAFF.

This clonotype is identified as medium-sized from frequency. V is TRBV18 and J is TRBJ1-3. The CDR3 covers 15 residues. In germline, CDR1 is KGHSH, CDR2 LQKENI. This CDR3 is CASSPPAGQGNTIYF.

The CDR3 protein is CASSLSPREQYF. The chain combines TRBV5-1 with TRBJ2-7. The CDR3 has 12 residues. Germline CDR1 and CDR2: SGHRS and YFSETQ.

This clonotype shows up as medium-sized by frequency. This rearrangement joins TRBV9 to TRBJ2-3; the TCRdb call, TRBD1, lacks DNA for checking. CDR1 and CDR2 from the germline V gene are SGDLS and YYNGEE. The CDR3 is 19 amino acids. The CDR3 loop is CASSVAHGWGTGGTDTQYF.

Frequency places this clonotype as large. This chain uses TRBV7-9 with TRBJ1-5. The germline gives CDR1 SEHNR, CDR2 FQNEAQ (reference sequence). The CDR3 consists of 13 residues. The CDR3 reads CASSPIGDQPQHF.

This clonotype is classed as medium-sized (0.01 to 0.1%) by frequency. V and J are TRBV9 and TRBJ2-2. From germline, CDR1 is SGDLS and CDR2 YYNGEE. The CDR3 is 13 amino acids. CDR3 amino acids: CASSVGWTGELFF.

J is TRBJ2-2 and V is TRBV10-1; lacking DNA, the TRBD1 call made by TCRdb goes unchecked. The CDR3 extends over 12 amino acids. Per the germline V gene, CDR1 is WNHNN and CDR2 is SYGVQD (reference sequence). The CDR3 loop reads CASSEGRVKLFF.

This clonotype registers medium-sized by frequency. The rearrangement joins TRBV6-1 to TRBJ1-5; as DNA is missing, the TRBD1 call by TCRdb cannot be tested. Germline V gives CDR1 MNHNS, CDR2 SASEGT. The CDR3 contains 15 residues. Here the CDR3 reads CASKRTGASNQPQHF.